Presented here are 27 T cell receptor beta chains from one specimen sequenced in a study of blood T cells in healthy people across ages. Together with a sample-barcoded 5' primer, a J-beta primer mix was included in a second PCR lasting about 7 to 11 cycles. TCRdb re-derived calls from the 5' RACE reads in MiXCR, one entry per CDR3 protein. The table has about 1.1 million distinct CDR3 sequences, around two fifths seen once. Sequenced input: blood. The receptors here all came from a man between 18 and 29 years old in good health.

The CDR3 is CASSSGTVSEAFF. The CDR3 DNA reads TGTGCCAGCAGCTCCGGGACTGTGTCCGAAGCTTTCTTT. V gene TRBV7-9 combines with J gene TRBJ1-1; D is perhaps TRBD1 (5 bases). The CDR3 has 13 residues. Trimming shortened V by 4 bases and J by 8 bases, and 14 bases separated the two germline ends. Germline values: CDR1 SEHNR, CDR2 FQNEAQ (reference sequence).

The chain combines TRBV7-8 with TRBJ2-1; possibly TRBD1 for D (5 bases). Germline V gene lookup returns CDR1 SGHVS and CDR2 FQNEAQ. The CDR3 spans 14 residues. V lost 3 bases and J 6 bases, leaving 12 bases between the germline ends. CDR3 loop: CASSLSREFNEQFF. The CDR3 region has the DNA TGTGCCAGCAGCTTGTCCAGGGAATTCAATGAGCAGTTCTTC.

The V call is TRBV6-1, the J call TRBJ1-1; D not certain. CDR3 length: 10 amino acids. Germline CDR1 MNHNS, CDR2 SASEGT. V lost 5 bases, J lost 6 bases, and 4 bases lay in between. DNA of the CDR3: TGTGCCAGCAGTTGGCCTGAAGCTTTCTTT. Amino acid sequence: CASSWPEAFF.

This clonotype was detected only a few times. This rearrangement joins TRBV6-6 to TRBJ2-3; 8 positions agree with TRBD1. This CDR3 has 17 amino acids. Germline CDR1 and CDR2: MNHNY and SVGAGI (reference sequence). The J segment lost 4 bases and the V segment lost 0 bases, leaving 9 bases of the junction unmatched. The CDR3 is CASSYSHSGQASDTQYF. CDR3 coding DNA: TGTGCCAGCAGTTACTCCCATTCGGGACAGGCCTCAGATACGCAGTATTTT.

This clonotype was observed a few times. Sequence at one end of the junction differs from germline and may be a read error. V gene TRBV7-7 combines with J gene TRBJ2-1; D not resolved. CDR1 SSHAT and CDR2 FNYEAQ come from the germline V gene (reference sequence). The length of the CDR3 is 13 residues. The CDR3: CASSLAPVNEQFF. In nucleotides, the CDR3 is TGTGCTAGCAGCTTAGCTCCTGTCAATGAGCAGTTCTTC.

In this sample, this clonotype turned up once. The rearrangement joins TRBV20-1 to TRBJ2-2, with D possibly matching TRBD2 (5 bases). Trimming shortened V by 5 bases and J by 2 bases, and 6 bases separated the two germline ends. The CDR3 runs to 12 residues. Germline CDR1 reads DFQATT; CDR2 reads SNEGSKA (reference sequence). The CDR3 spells CSAPGNTGELFF. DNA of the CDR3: TGCAGTGCTCCGGGAAACACCGGGGAGCTGTTTTTT.

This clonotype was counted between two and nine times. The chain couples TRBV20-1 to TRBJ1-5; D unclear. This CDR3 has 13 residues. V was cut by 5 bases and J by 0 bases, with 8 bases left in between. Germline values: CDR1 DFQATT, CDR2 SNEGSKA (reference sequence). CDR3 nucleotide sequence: TGCAGTGCTCACGTATATAGCAATCAGCCCCAGCATTTT. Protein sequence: CSAHVYSNQPQHF.

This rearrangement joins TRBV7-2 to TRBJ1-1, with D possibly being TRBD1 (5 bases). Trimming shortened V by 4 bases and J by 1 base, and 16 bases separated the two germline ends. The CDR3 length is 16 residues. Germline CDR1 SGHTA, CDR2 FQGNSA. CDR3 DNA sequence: TGTGCCAGCAGCTCCCCGCGGGGCAACCCGAACACTGAAGCTTTCTTT. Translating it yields CASSSPRGNPNTEAFF.

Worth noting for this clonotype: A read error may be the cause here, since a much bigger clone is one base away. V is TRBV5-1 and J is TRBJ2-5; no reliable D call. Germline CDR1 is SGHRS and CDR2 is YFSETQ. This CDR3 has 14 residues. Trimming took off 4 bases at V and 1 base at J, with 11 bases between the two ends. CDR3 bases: TGCGCCAGCAGCGTGGGAAAGGGCCAAGAGACCCAGTACTTC. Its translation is CASSVGKGQETQYF. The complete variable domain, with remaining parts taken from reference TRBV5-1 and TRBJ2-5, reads KAGVTQTPRYLIKTRGQQVTLSCSPISGHRSVSWYQQTPGQGLQFLFEYFSETQRNKGNFPGRFSGRQFSNSRSEMNVSTLELGDSALYLCASSVGKGQETQYFGPGTRLLVL.

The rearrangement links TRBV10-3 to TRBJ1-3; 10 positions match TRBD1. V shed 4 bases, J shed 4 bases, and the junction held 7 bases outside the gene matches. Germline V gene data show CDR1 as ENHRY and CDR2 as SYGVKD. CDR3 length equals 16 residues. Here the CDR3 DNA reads TGTGCCATCAGTGGAGTGGGACAGGGGTTCGGAAACACCATATATTTT. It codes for CAISGVGQGFGNTIYF.

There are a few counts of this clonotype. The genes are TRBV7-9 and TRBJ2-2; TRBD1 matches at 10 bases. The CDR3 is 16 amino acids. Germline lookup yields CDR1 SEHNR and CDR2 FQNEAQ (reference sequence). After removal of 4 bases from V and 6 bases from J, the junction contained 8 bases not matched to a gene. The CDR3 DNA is TGTGCCAGCAGCTCTCTGACAGGGGGCGACTCCGGGGAGCTGTTTTTT. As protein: CASSSLTGGDSGELFF.

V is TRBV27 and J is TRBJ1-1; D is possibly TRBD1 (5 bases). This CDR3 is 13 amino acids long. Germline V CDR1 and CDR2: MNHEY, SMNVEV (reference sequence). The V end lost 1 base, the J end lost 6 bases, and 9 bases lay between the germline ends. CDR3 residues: CASSLWGASEAFF. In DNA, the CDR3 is TGTGCCAGCAGTTTATGGGGCGCGTCTGAAGCTTTCTTT.

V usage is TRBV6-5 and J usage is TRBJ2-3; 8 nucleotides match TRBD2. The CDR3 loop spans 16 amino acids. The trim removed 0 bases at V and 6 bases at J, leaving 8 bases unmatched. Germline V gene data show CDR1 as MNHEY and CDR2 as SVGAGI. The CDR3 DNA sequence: TGTGCCAGCAGTTACTCGGGCGGGGGGACCCTCGATACGCAGTATTTT. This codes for CASSYSGGGTLDTQYF.

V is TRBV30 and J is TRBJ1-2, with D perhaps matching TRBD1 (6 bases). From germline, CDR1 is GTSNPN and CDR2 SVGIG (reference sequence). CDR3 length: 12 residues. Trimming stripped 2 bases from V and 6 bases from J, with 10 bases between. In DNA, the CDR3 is TGTGCCTGGAGTTCAGGGGAAGATGGCTACACCTTC. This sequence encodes CAWSSGEDGYTF. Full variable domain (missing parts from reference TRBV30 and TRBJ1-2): SQTIHQWPATLVQPVGSPLSLECTVEGTSNPNLYWYRQAAGRGLQLLFYSVGIGQISSEVPQNLSASRPQDRQFILSSKKLLLSDSGFYLCAWSSGEDGYTFGSGTRLTVV.

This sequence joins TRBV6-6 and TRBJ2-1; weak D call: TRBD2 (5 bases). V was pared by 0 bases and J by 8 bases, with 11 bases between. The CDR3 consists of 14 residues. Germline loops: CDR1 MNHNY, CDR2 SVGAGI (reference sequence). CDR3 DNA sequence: TGTGCCAGCAGTTACTCCGGGATTTACGATGAGCAGTTCTTC. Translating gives CASSYSGIYDEQFF.

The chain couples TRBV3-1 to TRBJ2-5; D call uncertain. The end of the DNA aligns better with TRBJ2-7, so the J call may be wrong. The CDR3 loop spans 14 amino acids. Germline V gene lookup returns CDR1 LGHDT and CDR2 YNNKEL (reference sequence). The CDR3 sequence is CASTIRRNSYEQYF. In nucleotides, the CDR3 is TGTGCCAGCACCATTAGACGGAACTCCTACGAGCAGTACTTC.

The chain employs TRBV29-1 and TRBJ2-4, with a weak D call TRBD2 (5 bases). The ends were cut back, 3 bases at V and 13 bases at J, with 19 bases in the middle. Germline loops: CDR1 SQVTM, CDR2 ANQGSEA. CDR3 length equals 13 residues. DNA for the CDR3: TGCAGCGTTGATCAAGGTGGGCGGGCAGAGCAGTACTTC. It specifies CSVDQGGRAEQYF.

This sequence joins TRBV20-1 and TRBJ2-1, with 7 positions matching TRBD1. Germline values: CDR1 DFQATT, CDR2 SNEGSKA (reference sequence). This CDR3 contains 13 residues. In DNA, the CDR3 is TGCAGCGGAGAAGACAGGGCATATAATGAGCAGTTCTTC. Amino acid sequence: CSGEDRAYNEQFF.

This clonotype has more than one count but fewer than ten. CDR3 sequence: CASSQDFGPETQYF. CDR3 in DNA: TGTGCCAGCAGCCAAGATTTTGGTCCGGAGACCCAGTACTTC. This chain joins TRBV3-1 and TRBJ2-5; D unresolved. Trimming pared 0 bases from V and 5 bases from J, leaving 10 bases between. The germline gives CDR1 LGHDT, CDR2 YNNKEL (reference sequence). The CDR3 is 14 residues long.

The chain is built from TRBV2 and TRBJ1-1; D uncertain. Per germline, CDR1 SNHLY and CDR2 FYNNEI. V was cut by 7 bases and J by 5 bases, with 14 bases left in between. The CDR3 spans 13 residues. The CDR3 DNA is TGTGCCAGCAACGTTCAGGTTTTAACTGAAGCTTTCTTT. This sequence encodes CASNVQVLTEAFF.

The CDR3 spells CASSSLLNGSPNYGYTF. The CDR3 DNA follows: TGTGCCAGCAGCTCCCTATTGAACGGGTCACCCAACTATGGCTACACCTTC. The chain links TRBV14 to TRBJ1-2; no definite D call. The CDR3 is 17 residues long. From germline, CDR1 is SGHDN and CDR2 FVKESK. The V gene lost 5 bases and the J gene lost 2 bases, with 21 bases spanning the gap.

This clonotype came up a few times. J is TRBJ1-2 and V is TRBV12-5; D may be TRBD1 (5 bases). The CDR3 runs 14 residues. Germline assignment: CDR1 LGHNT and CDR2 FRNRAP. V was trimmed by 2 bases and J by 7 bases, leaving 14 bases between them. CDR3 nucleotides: TGTGCTAGTGGTTTGTCCGCCAGGGCGTCTGGCTACACCTTC. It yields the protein CASGLSARASGYTF.

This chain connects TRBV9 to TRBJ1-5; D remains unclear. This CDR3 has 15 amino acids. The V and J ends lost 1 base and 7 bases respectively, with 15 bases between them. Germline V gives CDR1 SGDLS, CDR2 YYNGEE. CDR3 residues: CASSVSPSGGQPQHF. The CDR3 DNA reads TGTGCCAGCAGCGTAAGCCCCTCGGGCGGGCAGCCCCAGCATTTT.

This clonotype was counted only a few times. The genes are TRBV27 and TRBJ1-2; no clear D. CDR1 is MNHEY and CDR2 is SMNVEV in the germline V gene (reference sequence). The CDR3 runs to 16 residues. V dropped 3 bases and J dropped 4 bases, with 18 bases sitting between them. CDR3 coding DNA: TGTGCCAGCAGTTTGGCCCTGGATCATAATCCCTATGGCTACACCTTC. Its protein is CASSLALDHNPYGYTF.

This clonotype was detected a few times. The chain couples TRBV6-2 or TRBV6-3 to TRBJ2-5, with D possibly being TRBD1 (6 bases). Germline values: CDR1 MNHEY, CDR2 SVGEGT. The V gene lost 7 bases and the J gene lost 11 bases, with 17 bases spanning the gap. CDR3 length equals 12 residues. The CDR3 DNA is TGTGCCAGCAAGTCACAGGGTCATGAGCAGTACTTC. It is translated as CASKSQGHEQYF.

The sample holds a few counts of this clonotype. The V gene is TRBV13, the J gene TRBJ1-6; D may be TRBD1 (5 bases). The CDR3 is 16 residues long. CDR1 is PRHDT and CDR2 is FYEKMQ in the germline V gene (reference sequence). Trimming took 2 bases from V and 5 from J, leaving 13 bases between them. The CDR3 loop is CASSLLGARDNSPLHF. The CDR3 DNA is TGTGCCAGCAGCTTACTAGGGGCGCGGGATAATTCACCCCTCCACTTT.

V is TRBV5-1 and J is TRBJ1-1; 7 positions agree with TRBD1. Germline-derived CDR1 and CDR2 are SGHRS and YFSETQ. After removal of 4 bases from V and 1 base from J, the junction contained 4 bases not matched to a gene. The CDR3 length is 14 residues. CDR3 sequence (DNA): TGCGCCAGCAGCGGGACAGTGTCGAACACTGAAGCTTTCTTT. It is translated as CASSGTVSNTEAFF.